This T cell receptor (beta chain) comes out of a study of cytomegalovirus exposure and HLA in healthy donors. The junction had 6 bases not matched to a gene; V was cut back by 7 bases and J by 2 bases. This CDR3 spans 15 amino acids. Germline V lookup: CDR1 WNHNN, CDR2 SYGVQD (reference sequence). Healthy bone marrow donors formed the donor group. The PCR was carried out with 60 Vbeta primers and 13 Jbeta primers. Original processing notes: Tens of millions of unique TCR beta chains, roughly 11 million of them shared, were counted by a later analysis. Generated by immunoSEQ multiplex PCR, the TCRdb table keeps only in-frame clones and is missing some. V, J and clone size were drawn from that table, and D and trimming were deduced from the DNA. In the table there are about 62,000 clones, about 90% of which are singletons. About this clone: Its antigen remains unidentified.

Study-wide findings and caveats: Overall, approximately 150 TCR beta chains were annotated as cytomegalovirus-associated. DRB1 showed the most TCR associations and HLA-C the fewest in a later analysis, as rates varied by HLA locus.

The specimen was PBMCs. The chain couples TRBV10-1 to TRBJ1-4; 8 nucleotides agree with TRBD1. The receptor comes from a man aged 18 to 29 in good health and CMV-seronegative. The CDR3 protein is CASMTGADTNEKLFF. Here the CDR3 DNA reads TGCGCCAGCATGACAGGGGCGGACACTAATGAAAAACTGTTTTTT.